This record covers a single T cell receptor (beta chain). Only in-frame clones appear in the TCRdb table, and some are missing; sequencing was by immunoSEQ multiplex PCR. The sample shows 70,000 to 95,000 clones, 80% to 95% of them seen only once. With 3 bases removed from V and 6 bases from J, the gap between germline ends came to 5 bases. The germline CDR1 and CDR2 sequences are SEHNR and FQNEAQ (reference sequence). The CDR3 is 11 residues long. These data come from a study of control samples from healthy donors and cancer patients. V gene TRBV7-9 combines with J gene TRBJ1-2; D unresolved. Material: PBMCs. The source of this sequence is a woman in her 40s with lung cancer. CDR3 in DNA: TGTGCCAGCAGCTTTTATGATGGCTACACCTTC. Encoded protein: CASSFYDGYTF.